Presented here are 32 T cell receptor beta chains from one specimen sequenced in a study of T cells in narcolepsy. Profiling relied on immunoSEQ multiplex PCR, and the TCRdb table lists in-frame clones only, not all of them. Seen here are 25,000 to 35,000 clones, 80% to 85% observed once, and the top ten hold 2.6%. What was sequenced was CD45RA- memory CD4+ T cells from PBMCs. Every receptor here comes from a human donor with narcolepsy.

The genes are TRBV6-5 and TRBJ1-1; D perhaps matches TRBD1 (6 bases). CDR1 is MNHEY and CDR2 is SVGAGI in the germline V gene. V gave up 5 bases and J gave up 5 bases, with 15 bases separating them. This CDR3 contains 14 residues. CDR3 residues: CASSRRSQGTEAFF. DNA for the CDR3: TGTGCCAGCAGTCGACGGTCCCAGGGGACTGAAGCTTTCTTT.

This chain uses TRBV9 with TRBJ2-1; a possible D gene is TRBD1 (5 bases). CDR1 and CDR2 (germline): SGDLS, YYNGEE. CDR3 length equals 12 residues. The V and J ends lost 1 base and 10 bases respectively, with 9 bases between them. The CDR3 protein is CASSVSQGEQFF. The CDR3, as DNA: TGTGCCAGCAGCGTATCGCAGGGCGAGCAGTTCTTC.

This chain joins TRBV13 and TRBJ1-1; D is unresolved. There are 17 residues in the CDR3. Germline CDR1 is PRHDT and CDR2 is FYEKMQ (reference sequence). V was trimmed by 1 base and J by 0 bases, leaving 15 bases between them. The chain's CDR3 is CASSLDFMDGVNTEAFF. CDR3 coding DNA: TGTGCCAGCAGCTTAGATTTTATGGATGGTGTGAACACTGAAGCTTTCTTT.

Comments on this clone: The same CDR3 arises from other DNA sequences in this sample as well. This chain uses TRBV7-2 with TRBJ1-2, with D tentatively TRBD1 (6 bases). Germline values: CDR1 SGHTA, CDR2 FQGNSA. Trimming took 1 base from V and 5 from J, leaving 14 bases between them. This CDR3 region has 15 residues. The CDR3 loop is CASSLERGGRYGYTF. DNA of the CDR3: TGTGCCAGCAGCTTAGAGAGAGGGGGGAGGTATGGCTACACCTTC.

The genes are TRBV7-3 and TRBJ2-2; TRBD1 agrees at 8 bases. V shed 2 bases and J 4 bases; nucleotides not matched to a gene: 6. The CDR3 loop spans 16 amino acids. Looked up from germline, CDR1 is SGHTA and CDR2 is FQGTGA. CDR3 sequence: CASSLVGGTGTGELFF. In DNA, the CDR3 is TGTGCCAGCAGCTTAGTGGGCGGGACAGGCACCGGGGAGCTGTTTTTT. Together with reference TRBV7-3 and TRBJ2-2, the CDR3 gives the full variable domain: GAGVSQTPSNKVTEKGKYVELRCDPISGHTALYWYRQSLGQGPEFLIYFQGTGAADDSGLPNDRFFAVRPEGSVSTLKIQRTERGDSAVYLCASSLVGGTGTGELFFGEGSRLTVL.

The CDR3 loop reads CASGRGGHTRDNEQFF. In nucleotides, the CDR3 is TGTGCCAGCGGCCGCGGGGGGCACACCCGGGACAATGAGCAGTTCTTC. V gene TRBV7-3 combines with J gene TRBJ2-1; 8 bases match TRBD2. V dropped 8 bases and J dropped 5; count of bases not matched to a gene: 14. CDR1 and CDR2 (germline): SGHTA, FQGTGA. The CDR3 extends over 16 amino acids.

This clone was seen a single time. This chain joins TRBV6-1 and TRBJ2-5; D is ambiguous. The DNA end lines up better with TRBJ2-7; the J call may be wrong. CDR1 and CDR2 (germline): MNHNS, SASEGT. There are 14 residues in the CDR3. This chain's CDR3 is CASSRASSSYEQYF. The CDR3 DNA is TGTGCCAGCAGTAGGGCCTCCTCTTCCTACGAGCAGTACTTC.

This sequence joins TRBV5-1 and TRBJ1-1, with 8 bases aligning to TRBD1. This CDR3 region has 17 residues. The V and J ends lost 5 bases and 0 bases, in that order; junction bases with no gene match: 12. Germline V gene sequence: CDR1 SGHRS, CDR2 YFSETQ. The CDR3 DNA reads as TGCGCCAGCAGGCTTGGAGTTCAGGGGGCAATGAACACTGAAGCTTTCTTT. As protein: CASRLGVQGAMNTEAFF.

CDR3 residues: CASSLDVVGEQYF. CDR3 coding DNA: TGTGCCAGCAGCCTGGACGTAGTCGGCGAGCAGTACTTC. The gene calls are TRBV7-2 and TRBJ2-7; D gene ambiguous. The V end lost 5 bases, the J end lost 6 bases, and 14 bases lay between the germline ends. Germline V gene lookup returns CDR1 SGHTA and CDR2 FQGNSA. This CDR3 region has 13 residues.

There are a few counts of this clone. The gene calls are TRBV4-1 and TRBJ2-1, with TRBD1 identical over 7 bases. Germline values: CDR1 MGHRA, CDR2 YSYEKL. V was pared by 4 bases and J by 4 bases, with 7 bases of the junction left unmatched. This CDR3 region has 15 residues. Written as DNA, the CDR3 is TGCGCCAGCAGCCGTCGACAGGGAGATTACAATGAGCAGTTCTTC. Translating it yields CASSRRQGDYNEQFF.

This clone was observed once. The chain has TRBV5-6 and TRBJ1-4, with D perhaps TRBD1 (5 bases). The CDR3 is 15 residues long. From germline, CDR1 is SGHDT and CDR2 YYEEEE. Trimming took 0 bases from V and 8 from J, leaving 14 bases between them. This CDR3 is CASSLVGAGREKLFF. The CDR3 DNA sequence: TGTGCCAGCAGCTTGGTCGGCGCAGGGCGCGAAAAACTGTTTTTT.

This sequence joins TRBV12-5 and TRBJ1-1; D may be TRBD1 (5 bases). The CDR3 has 13 residues. Trimming pared 6 bases from V and 4 bases from J, leaving 12 bases between. Germline V gene lookup returns CDR1 LGHNT and CDR2 FRNRAP. CDR3 protein: CASGGDLGTEAFF. The CDR3 DNA sequence: TGTGCTAGTGGGGGGGACTTGGGCACTGAAGCTTTCTTT.

The sample holds a few counts of this clone. The chain links TRBV7-2 to TRBJ1-5; D might be TRBD1 (5 bases). Germline loops: CDR1 SGHTA, CDR2 FQGNSA. The CDR3 is made up of 16 amino acids. The V end lost 5 bases, the J end lost 4 bases, and 18 bases lay between the germline ends. The DNA for the CDR3 is TGTGCCAGCAGCCCGGGGGGAGCGGCGTGGAATCAGCCCCAGCATTTT. This encodes CASSPGGAAWNQPQHF.

This clone was picked up one time. CDR3 nucleotide sequence: TGTGCCAGCAGCTTGAACACCCCGACCGGGGAGCTGTTTTTT. Residues: CASSLNTPTGELFF. This chain uses TRBV5-6 with TRBJ2-2, with D unresolved. This CDR3 is built from 14 residues. The V gene lost 1 base and the J gene lost 5 bases, with 9 bases spanning the gap. The germline gives CDR1 SGHDT, CDR2 YYEEEE.

The chain has TRBV9 and TRBJ2-3; the match to TRBD2 covers 7 bases. V lost 3 bases and J lost 2; bases outside the gene matches: 6. CDR3 length: 15 residues. The germline CDR1 and CDR2 sequences are SGDLS and YYNGEE. CDR3 protein: CASSARDYFTDTQYF. Here the CDR3 DNA reads TGTGCCAGCAGCGCCAGGGACTATTTCACAGATACGCAGTATTTT.

This chain links TRBV5-1 with TRBJ1-1; TRBD1 agrees at 10 bases. CDR3 length: 17 amino acids. J was trimmed by 1 base and V by 2 bases; bases with no gene match: 8. Looked up from germline, CDR1 is SGHRS and CDR2 is YFSETQ. The CDR3: CASSFSGTGVGNTEAFF. The CDR3 region has the DNA TGCGCCAGCAGCTTTTCTGGGACAGGGGTAGGGAACACTGAAGCTTTCTTT.

This chain connects TRBV6-7 to TRBJ1-5; D ambiguous. TRBV6-7 belongs to the ORF category, with a function that is uncertain. With 2 bases removed from V and 7 bases from J, the gap between germline ends came to 12 bases. CDR3 size: 14 residues. The CDR3 nucleotides read TGTGCCAGCAGTTACCGGGTTTCATTACAGCCCCAGCATTTT. Translated, it gives CASSYRVSLQPQHF.

The V gene is TRBV15, the J gene TRBJ2-2; 9 bases are shared with TRBD2. CDR3 length: 17 residues. The germline V gene has CDR1 LNHNV and CDR2 YYDKDF (reference sequence). The J segment lost 6 bases and the V segment lost 5 bases, leaving 13 bases of the junction unmatched. The CDR3 reads CATSDSPTSGWPGELFF. The CDR3 DNA follows: TGTGCCACCAGCGATAGCCCGACTAGCGGCTGGCCCGGGGAGCTGTTTTTT.

V gene TRBV5-1 combines with J gene TRBJ2-7; no clear D gene. The CDR3 length is 15 residues. V dropped 0 bases and J dropped 5 bases, with 15 bases sitting between them. Looked up from germline, CDR1 is SGHRS and CDR2 is YFSETQ. CDR3: CASSLVGSGFDEQYF. CDR3 coding DNA: TGCGCCAGCAGCTTGGTAGGGTCCGGGTTCGACGAGCAGTACTTC.

About this clone itself: The same CDR3 can be traced to other DNA sequences in this sample. V and J are TRBV29-1 and TRBJ1-2; maybe TRBD1 (5 bases). V was pared by 3 bases and J by 13 bases, with 21 bases between. The CDR3 consists of 13 residues. From germline, CDR1 is SQVTM and CDR2 ANQGSEA. CDR3 sequence (DNA): TGCAGCGTTGACGACGGGCAGGGCCGGGGGGTCACCTTC. This sequence encodes CSVDDGQGRGVTF.

The chain carries TRBV27 and TRBJ2-2; the D gene is possibly TRBD1 (6 bases). Germline V lookup: CDR1 MNHEY, CDR2 SMNVEV (reference sequence). The CDR3 runs to 15 residues. V was trimmed by 4 bases and J by 7 bases, leaving 16 bases between them. The CDR3 bases are TGTGCCAGCAGTTACCAGGGGCCCGAGATCGGGGAGCTGTTTTTT. Its protein product is CASSYQGPEIGELFF.

The chain employs TRBV10-3 and TRBJ2-1; 11 bases match TRBD2. Per germline, CDR1 ENHRY and CDR2 SYGVKD. This CDR3 has 18 amino acids. V was clipped by 5 bases and J by 5 bases; unmatched bases: 14. The CDR3 DNA sequence: TGTGCCATCAGTTTTTACCAGACTAGCGGGGAGTTTAACAATGAGCAGTTCTTC. It encodes CAISFYQTSGEFNNEQFF.

The chain recombines TRBV7-9 with TRBJ2-7, with TRBD1 matching 12 bases. The V segment lost 0 bases and the J segment 5 bases; nucleotides outside the gene matches: 8. The CDR3 loop spans 17 amino acids. CDR1 SEHNR and CDR2 FQNEAQ come from the germline V gene (reference sequence). In DNA, the CDR3 is TGTGCCAGCAGCTTAGCCGGGGGACAGGGGGCCGCCGACGAGCAGTACTTC. Translating gives CASSLAGGQGAADEQYF.

For the CDR3, the DNA is TGTGCCAGCAGCGGGGACAGGGGGCGAGGCACCGGGGAGCTGTTTTTT. This sequence encodes CASSGDRGRGTGELFF. The genes are TRBV7-6 and TRBJ2-2; TRBD1 matches at 12 bases. After removal of 5 bases from V and 4 bases from J, the junction contained 5 bases not matched to a gene. The CDR3 extends over 16 amino acids. From germline, CDR1 is SGHVS and CDR2 FNYEAQ.

This clone was detected only once. The genes are TRBV25-1 and TRBJ1-1, with D possibly TRBD1 on 5 matching bases. V was shortened by 8 bases and J by 10 bases, with 14 bases between the two germline ends. The CDR3 contains 11 residues. The germline CDR1 and CDR2 sequences are MGHDK and SYGVNS. CDR3 region: CASAVAGAAFF. The DNA of the CDR3 is TGTGCCAGCGCGGTGGCCGGGGCAGCTTTCTTT.

The chain is built from TRBV14 and TRBJ1-3; D gene uncertain. Germline V gene sequence: CDR1 SGHDN, CDR2 FVKESK. The CDR3 runs 15 residues. The V and J ends lost 0 bases and 2 bases respectively, with 8 bases between them. Here the CDR3 DNA reads TGTGCCAGCAGCCAAGATCAGGTTACTGGAAACACCATATATTTT. Its translation: CASSQDQVTGNTIYF.

The gene calls are TRBV2 and TRBJ1-1; 8 nucleotides match TRBD1. Losses at the gene ends were 4 bases for V and 1 base for J; bases not matched to a gene: 2. Germline V lookup: CDR1 SNHLY, CDR2 FYNNEI. CDR3 size: 14 residues. CDR3 in amino acids: CASSVGQGNTEAFF. The CDR3 DNA reads as TGTGCCAGCAGTGTAGGACAGGGGAACACTGAAGCTTTCTTT.

The chain employs TRBV5-1 and TRBJ1-1; TRBD1 is a possible D gene (6 bases). Germline V gene sequence: CDR1 SGHRS, CDR2 YFSETQ. The CDR3 is 13 residues long. Trimming took 1 base from V and 11 from J, leaving 15 bases between them. CDR3 loop: CASSLRGQGGAFF. The CDR3 coding sequence is TGCGCCAGCAGCTTGCGGGGGCAGGGTGGGGCTTTCTTT. Looking up the rest from reference TRBV5-1 and TRBJ1-1 gives the full variable domain: KAGVTQTPRYLIKTRGQQVTLSCSPISGHRSVSWYQQTPGQGLQFLFEYFSETQRNKGNFPGRFSGRQFSNSRSEMNVSTLELGDSALYLCASSLRGQGGAFFGQGTRLTVV.

This sequence joins TRBV6-1 and TRBJ1-5; D is ambiguous. V gave up 4 bases and J gave up 2 bases, with 12 bases separating them. The CDR3 runs to 15 residues. The V gene's germline CDR1 is MNHNS and CDR2 SASEGT. The CDR3 region is CASSAPSRGNQPQHF. CDR3 in DNA: TGTGCCAGCAGTGCCCCGTCCCGGGGCAATCAGCCCCAGCATTTT.

CDR3 region: CSALRTDTQYF. The CDR3 DNA sequence: TGCAGTGCTTTGCGGACAGATACGCAGTATTTT. The genes are TRBV20-1 and TRBJ2-3; no clear D gene. The CDR3 extends over 11 amino acids. Germline lookup yields CDR1 DFQATT and CDR2 SNEGSKA (reference sequence). The V end lost 5 bases, the J end lost 3 bases, and 6 bases lay between the germline ends.

This chain uses TRBV5-1 with TRBJ1-2; no definite D call. The CDR3 sequence is 13 residues long. The V gene lost 9 bases and the J gene lost 0 bases, with 12 bases spanning the gap. Germline values: CDR1 SGHRS, CDR2 YFSETQ. The DNA of the CDR3 is TGCGCCACGTCCGAAGGGACTAACTATGGCTACACCTTC. It specifies CATSEGTNYGYTF.

V usage is TRBV7-3 and J usage is TRBJ1-2; 8 bases are a match to TRBD1. CDR3 length: 13 amino acids. J lost 4 bases, V lost 5 bases, and 3 bases had no gene match. Germline lookup yields CDR1 SGHTA and CDR2 FQGTGA. DNA for the CDR3: TGTGCCAGCAGCCATGGACAGGGCTATGGCTACACCTTC. Its translation is CASSHGQGYGYTF.